The source of this TCR beta chain is a study of shared clonotypes between healthy human individuals. Findings and limits, study-wide: Researchers sampled only blood; tissue repertoires likely differ.

V trimming: 1 base; J trimming: 7 bases; junction bases outside the gene matches: 5. Germline CDR1 reads SGHVS; CDR2 reads FQNEAQ. CDR3 length: 15 amino acids. The unsorted PBMC replicate PCRs were performed with about 280 ng DNA, 25,000 to 30,000 T cell genomes. Produced via immunoSEQ multiplex PCR; TCRdb's table is partial and in-frame only. The sample shows around 500,000 clones, 60% to 85% of them seen only once. Details on this clone: The antigen remains undetermined.

The receptor was derived from a middle-aged woman in good health. Some clones in this sample may be carry-over from other donors' samples. Sample: PBMCs. The chain links TRBV7-8 to TRBJ1-2; TRBD1 aligns across 11 bases. The chain's CDR3 is CASSLVGQGAGGYTF. CDR3 DNA sequence: TGTGCCAGCAGCTTAGTCGGACAGGGGGCCGGTGGCTACACCTTC.